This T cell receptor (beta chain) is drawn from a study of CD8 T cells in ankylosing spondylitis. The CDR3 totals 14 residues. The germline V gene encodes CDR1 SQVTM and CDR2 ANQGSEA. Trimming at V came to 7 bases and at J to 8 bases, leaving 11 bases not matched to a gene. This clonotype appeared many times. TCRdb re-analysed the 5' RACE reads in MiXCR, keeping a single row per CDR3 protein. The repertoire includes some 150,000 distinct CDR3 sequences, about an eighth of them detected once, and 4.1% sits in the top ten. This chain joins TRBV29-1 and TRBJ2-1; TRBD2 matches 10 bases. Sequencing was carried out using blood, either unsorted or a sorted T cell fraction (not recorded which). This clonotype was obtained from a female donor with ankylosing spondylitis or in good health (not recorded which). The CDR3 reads CSAGGGTSVDEQFF. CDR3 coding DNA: TGCAGCGCCGGAGGTGGGACTAGCGTCGATGAGCAGTTCTTC.